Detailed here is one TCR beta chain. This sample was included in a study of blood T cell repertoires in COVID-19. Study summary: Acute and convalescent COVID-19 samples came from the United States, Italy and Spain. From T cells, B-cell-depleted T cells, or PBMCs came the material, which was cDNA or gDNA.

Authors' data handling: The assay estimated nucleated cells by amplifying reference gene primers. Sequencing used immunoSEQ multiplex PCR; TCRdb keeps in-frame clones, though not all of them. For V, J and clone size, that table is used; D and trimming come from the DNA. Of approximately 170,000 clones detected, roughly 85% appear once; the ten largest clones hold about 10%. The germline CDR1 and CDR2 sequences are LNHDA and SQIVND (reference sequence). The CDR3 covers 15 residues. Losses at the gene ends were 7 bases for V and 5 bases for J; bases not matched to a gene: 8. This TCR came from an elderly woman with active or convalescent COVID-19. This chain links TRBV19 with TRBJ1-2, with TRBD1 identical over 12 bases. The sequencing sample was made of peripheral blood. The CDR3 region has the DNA TGTGCCAGTAAACGGGCGGGACAGGGGGCTTATGGCTACACCTTC. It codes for CASKRAGQGAYGYTF.